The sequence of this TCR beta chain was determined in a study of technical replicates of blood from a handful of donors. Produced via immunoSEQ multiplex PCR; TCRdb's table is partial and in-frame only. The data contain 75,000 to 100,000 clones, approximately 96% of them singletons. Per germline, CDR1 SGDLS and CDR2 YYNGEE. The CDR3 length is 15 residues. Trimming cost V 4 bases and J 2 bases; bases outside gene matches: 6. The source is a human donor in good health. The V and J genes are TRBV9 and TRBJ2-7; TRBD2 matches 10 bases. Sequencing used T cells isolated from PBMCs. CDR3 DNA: TGTGCCAGCAGCCAGGGACTAGCGTTTACCTACGAGCAGTACTTC. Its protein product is CASSQGLAFTYEQYF. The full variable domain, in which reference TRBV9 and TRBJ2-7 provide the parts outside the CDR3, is DSGVTQTPKHLITATGQRVTLRCSPRSGDLSVYWYQQSLDQGLQFLIQYYNGEERAKGNILERFSAQQFPDLHSELNLSSLELGDSALYFCASSQGLAFTYEQYFGPGTRLTVT.